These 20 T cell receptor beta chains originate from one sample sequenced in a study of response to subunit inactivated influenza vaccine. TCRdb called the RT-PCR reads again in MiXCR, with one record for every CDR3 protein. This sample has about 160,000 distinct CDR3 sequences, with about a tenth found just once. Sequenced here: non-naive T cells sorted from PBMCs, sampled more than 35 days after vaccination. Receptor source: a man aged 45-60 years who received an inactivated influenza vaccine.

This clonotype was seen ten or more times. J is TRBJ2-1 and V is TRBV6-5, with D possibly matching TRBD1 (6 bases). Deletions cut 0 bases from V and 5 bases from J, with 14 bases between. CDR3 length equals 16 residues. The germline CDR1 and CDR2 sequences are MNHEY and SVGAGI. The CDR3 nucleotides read TGTGCCAGCAGTTACTCACAGGGTACCCCAAACAATGAGCAGTTCTTC. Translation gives CASSYSQGTPNNEQFF.

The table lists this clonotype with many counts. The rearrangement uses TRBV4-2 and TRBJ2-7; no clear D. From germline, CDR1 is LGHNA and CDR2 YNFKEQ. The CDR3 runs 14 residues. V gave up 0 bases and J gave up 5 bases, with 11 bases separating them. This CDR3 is CASSQEVSPHEQYF. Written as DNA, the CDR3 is TGTGCCAGCAGCCAAGAAGTATCCCCCCACGAGCAGTACTTC.

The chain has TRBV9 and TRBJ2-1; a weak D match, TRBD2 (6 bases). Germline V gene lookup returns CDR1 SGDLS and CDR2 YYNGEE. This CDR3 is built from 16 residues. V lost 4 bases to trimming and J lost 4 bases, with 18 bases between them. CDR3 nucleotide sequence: TGTGCCAGCAGCCCATTTGGGGGGACTTCTTACAATGAGCAGTTCTTC. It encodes CASSPFGGTSYNEQFF.

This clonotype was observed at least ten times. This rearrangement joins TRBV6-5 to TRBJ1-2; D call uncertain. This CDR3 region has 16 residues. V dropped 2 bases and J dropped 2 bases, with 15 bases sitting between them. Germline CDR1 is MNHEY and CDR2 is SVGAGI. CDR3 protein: CASSYRLTDLNYGYTF. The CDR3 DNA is TGTGCCAGCAGTTACAGACTGACCGACTTAAACTATGGCTACACCTTC.

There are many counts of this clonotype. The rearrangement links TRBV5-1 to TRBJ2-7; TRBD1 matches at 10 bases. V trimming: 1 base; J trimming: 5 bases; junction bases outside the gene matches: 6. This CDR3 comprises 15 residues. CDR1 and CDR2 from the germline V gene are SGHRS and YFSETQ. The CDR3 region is CASSLSGQGGNEQYF. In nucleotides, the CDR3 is TGCGCCAGCAGCTTGAGCGGACAGGGGGGCAACGAGCAGTACTTC.

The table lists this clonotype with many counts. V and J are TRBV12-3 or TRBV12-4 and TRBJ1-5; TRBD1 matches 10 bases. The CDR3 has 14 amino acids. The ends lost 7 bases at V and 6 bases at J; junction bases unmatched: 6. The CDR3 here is CASTLGTGVQPQHF. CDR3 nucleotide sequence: TGTGCCAGCACCCTCGGGACAGGGGTTCAGCCCCAGCATTTT.

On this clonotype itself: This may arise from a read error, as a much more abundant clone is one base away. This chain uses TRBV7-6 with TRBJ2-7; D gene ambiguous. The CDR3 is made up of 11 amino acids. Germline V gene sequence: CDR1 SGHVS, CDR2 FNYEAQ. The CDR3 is CASILDNEQYF. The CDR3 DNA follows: TGTGCCAGCATCTTAGACAACGAGCAGTACTTC.

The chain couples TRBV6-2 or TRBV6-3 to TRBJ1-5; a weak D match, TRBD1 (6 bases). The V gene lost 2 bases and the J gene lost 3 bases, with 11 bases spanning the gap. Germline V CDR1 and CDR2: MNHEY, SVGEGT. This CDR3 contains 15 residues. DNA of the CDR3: TGTGCCAGCAGTTACCCAGGACAGCTCAATCAGCCCCAGCATTTT. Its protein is CASSYPGQLNQPQHF.

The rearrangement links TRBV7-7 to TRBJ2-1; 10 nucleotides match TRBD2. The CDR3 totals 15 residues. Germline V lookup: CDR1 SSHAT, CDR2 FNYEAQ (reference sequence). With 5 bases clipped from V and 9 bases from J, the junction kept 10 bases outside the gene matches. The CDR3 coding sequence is TGTGCCAGCAGCCCTGGACTAGCGGCAGGGGGTGAGCAGTTCTTC. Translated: CASSPGLAAGGEQFF.

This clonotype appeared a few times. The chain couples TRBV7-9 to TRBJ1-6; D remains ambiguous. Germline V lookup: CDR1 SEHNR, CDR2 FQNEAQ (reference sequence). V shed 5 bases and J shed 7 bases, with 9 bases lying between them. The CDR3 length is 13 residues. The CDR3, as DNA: TGTGCCAGCAGCCCGGACCGAAATTCACCCCTCCACTTT. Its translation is CASSPDRNSPLHF.

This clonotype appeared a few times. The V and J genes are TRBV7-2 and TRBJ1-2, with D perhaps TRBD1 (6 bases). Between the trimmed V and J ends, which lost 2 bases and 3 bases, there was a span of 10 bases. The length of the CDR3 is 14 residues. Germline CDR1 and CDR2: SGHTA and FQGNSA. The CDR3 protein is CASSLRQVHYGYTF. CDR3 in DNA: TGTGCCAGCAGCTTACGACAGGTCCACTATGGCTACACCTTC.

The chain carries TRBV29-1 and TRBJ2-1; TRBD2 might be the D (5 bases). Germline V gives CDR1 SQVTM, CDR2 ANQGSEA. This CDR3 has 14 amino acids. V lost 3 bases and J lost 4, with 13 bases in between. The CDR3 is CSVEFGLLYNEQFF. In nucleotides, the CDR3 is TGCAGCGTTGAGTTCGGACTTCTGTACAATGAGCAGTTCTTC.

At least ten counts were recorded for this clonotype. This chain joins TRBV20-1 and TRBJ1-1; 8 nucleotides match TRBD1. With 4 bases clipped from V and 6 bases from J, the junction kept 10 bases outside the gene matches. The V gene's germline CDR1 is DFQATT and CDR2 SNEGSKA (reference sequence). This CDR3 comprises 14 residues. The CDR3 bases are TGCAGTGCTAATTATGGACAGGGCTTACCTGAAGCTTTCTTT. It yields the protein CSANYGQGLPEAFF.

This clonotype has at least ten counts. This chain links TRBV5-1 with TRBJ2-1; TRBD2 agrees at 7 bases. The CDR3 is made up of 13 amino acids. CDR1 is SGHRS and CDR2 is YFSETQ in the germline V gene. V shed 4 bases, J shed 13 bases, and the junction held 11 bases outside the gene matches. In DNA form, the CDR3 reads TGCGCCAGCAGCACGGGACTACTCCTCGGCCAGTTCTTC. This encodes CASSTGLLLGQFF.

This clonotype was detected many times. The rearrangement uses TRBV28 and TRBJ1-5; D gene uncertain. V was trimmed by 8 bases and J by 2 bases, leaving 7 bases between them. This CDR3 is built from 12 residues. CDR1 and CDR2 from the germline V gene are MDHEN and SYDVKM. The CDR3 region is CASVSRNQPQHF. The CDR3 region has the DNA TGTGCCAGCGTCAGCCGCAATCAGCCCCAGCATTTT.

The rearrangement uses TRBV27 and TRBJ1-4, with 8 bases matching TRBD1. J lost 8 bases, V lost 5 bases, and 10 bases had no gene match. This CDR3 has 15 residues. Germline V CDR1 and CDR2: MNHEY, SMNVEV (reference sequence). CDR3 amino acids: CASSMDRAPWEKLFF. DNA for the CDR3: TGTGCCAGCAGTATGGACAGGGCCCCCTGGGAAAAACTGTTTTTT.

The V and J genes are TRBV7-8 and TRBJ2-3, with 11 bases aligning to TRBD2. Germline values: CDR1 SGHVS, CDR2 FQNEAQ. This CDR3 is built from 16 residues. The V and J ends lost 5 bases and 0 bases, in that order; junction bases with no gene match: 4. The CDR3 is CASSRRLAGSTDTQYF. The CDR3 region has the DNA TGTGCCAGCAGCCGAAGACTAGCGGGAAGCACAGATACGCAGTATTTT.

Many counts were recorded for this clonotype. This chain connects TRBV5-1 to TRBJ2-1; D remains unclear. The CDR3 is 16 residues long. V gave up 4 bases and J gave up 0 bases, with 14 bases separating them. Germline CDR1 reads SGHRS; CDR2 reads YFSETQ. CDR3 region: CASSQNTGSSYNEQFF. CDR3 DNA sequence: TGCGCCAGCAGCCAGAACACGGGCAGCTCCTACAATGAGCAGTTCTTC.

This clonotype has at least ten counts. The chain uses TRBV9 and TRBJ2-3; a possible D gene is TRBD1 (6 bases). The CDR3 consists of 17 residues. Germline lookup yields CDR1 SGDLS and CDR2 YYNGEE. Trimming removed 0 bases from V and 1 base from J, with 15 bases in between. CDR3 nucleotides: TGTGCCAGCAGCGTAGGGGCCCTATCAGGGGGCACAGATACGCAGTATTTT. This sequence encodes CASSVGALSGGTDTQYF.

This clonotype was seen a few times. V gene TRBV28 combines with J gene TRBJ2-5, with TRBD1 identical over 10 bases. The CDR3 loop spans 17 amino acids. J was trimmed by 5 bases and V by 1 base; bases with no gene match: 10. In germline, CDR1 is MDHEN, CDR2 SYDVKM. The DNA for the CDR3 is TGTGCCAGCAGTTTATACCCTCAGACAGGGGGCGGTGAGACCCAGTACTTC. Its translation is CASSLYPQTGGGETQYF.